The 8 T cell receptor beta chains reported below all come from one sample, sequenced in a study of regulatory T cells in long-lasting Graves disease. The time point denotes: newly diagnosed GD, antithyroid drugs for less than 3 months. PBMC RNA was the source of the TCR library. Construction of TCR beta libraries relied on iRepertoire HTBI primers and on Arm-PCR targeting CDR3 regions. TCRdb analysed the multiplex PCR reads with MiXCR anew, one entry per CDR3 protein. The sample includes 400,000 to 650,000 distinct CDR3 sequences, about 16% of them seen just once. These sequences were also reported in another study, on T cells in Graves' hyperthyroidism and ophthalmopathy.

This specimen was peripheral blood mononuclear cells (PBMCs), taken at new diagnosis, from a patient treated with antithyroid drugs. The receptors here all came from a woman aged 35-65 years with Graves disease.

This clonotype was detected only a few times. The chain recombines TRBV20-1 with TRBJ1-1; no clear D. V was pared by 6 bases and J by 3 bases, with 17 bases between. The length of the CDR3 is 14 residues. The germline CDR1 and CDR2 sequences are DFQATT and SNEGSKA (reference sequence). The CDR3 reads CSADLAGGDTEAFF. As DNA, the CDR3 is TGCAGTGCAGACTTGGCAGGCGGGGACACTGAAGCTTTCTTT.

The rearrangement joins TRBV29-1 to TRBJ2-1; possible D gene TRBD1, 6 bases. Trimming removed 5 bases from V and 7 bases from J, with 15 bases in between. The V gene's germline CDR1 is SQVTM and CDR2 ANQGSEA. The CDR3 is 13 amino acids. The CDR3 loop reads CSVLGRGGNEQFF. CDR3 nucleotide sequence: TGCAGCGTTCTGGGGAGAGGGGGTAATGAGCAGTTCTTC.

There are many counts of this clonotype. V is TRBV5-6 and J is TRBJ1-6, with 11 bases that match TRBD1. This CDR3 contains 16 residues. The germline V gene has CDR1 SGHDT and CDR2 YYEEEE. Trimming cost V 4 bases and J 7 bases; bases outside gene matches: 7. The chain's CDR3 is CASSPPGTGGNSPLHF. The CDR3 DNA reads TGTGCCAGCAGCCCGCCGGGGACAGGGGGAAATTCACCCCTCCACTTT.

The chain has TRBV20-1 and TRBJ1-6; D is unclear. Germline V gene sequence: CDR1 DFQATT, CDR2 SNEGSKA (reference sequence). The CDR3 length is 13 residues. The V gene lost 4 bases and the J gene lost 7 bases, with 11 bases spanning the gap. Here the CDR3 reads CSATRTENSPLHF. CDR3 bases: TGCAGTGCTACAAGGACGGAGAATTCACCCCTCCACTTT.

This clonotype was counted many times. The chain has TRBV13 and TRBJ1-1; no definite D call. The CDR3 consists of 13 residues. Looked up from germline, CDR1 is PRHDT and CDR2 is FYEKMQ (reference sequence). Trimming took 4 bases from V and 6 from J, leaving 12 bases between them. The CDR3 DNA sequence: TGTGCCAGCAGCTCTAACTTGGTTTCTGAAGCTTTCTTT. Protein: CASSSNLVSEAFF.

This clonotype showed up just a few times. The chain recombines TRBV7-2 with TRBJ1-1, with 9 bases matching TRBD1. The germline CDR1 and CDR2 sequences are SGHTA and FQGNSA. V shed 5 bases and J 12 bases; nucleotides not matched to a gene: 10. The CDR3 has 13 residues. The chain's CDR3 is CASSLGQGRRPFF. DNA of the CDR3: TGTGCCAGCAGCCTGGGACAGGGACGGCGACCTTTCTTT.

This clonotype was recorded many times. The rearrangement uses TRBV15 and TRBJ1-5; 7 nucleotides agree with TRBD1. Germline assignment: CDR1 LNHNV and CDR2 YYDKDF (reference sequence). Trimming took 6 bases from V and 7 from J; bases not matched to a gene: 12. The CDR3 is 15 amino acids. In DNA, the CDR3 is TGTGCCACCAGAAAAGAGGATCCAGGGGGACAGCCCCAGCATTTT. Translated, it gives CATRKEDPGGQPQHF. The entire variable domain, with the rest obtained from reference TRBV15 and TRBJ1-5, is as follows: DAMVIQNPRYQVTQFGKPVTLSCSQTLNHNVMYWYQQKSSQAPKLLFHYYDKDFNNEADTPDNFQSRRPNTSFCFLDIRSPGLGDTAMYLCATRKEDPGGQPQHFGDGTRLSIL.

This clonotype came up a few times. This chain uses TRBV7-2 with TRBJ1-1; maybe TRBD1 (5 bases). The V end was cut by 1 base, the J end by 8 bases, with 11 bases between. The CDR3 sequence is 13 residues long. Germline CDR1 reads SGHTA; CDR2 reads FQGNSA. The CDR3 coding sequence is TGTGCCAGCAGCTTAGGGGGGGGGATAGAAGCTTTCTTT. Residues: CASSLGGGIEAFF.